This TCR beta chain originates from a study of control samples from healthy donors and cancer patients. The table came from immunoSEQ multiplex PCR; TCRdb's copy has only in-frame clones and leaves some out. The sample yields about 120,000 clones, almost 95% seen once. The CDR3 contains 14 residues. The germline CDR1 and CDR2 sequences are LNHDA and SQIVND (reference sequence). V gave up 3 bases and J gave up 5 bases, with 11 bases separating them. The chain carries TRBV19 and TRBJ2-1; the D gene is possibly TRBD2 (5 bases). The sequenced sample consisted of PBMCs. The receptor comes from a man older than 75 with head and neck cancer. CDR3 loop: CASSIISGNNEQFF. CDR3 sequence (DNA): TGTGCCAGTAGTATTATAAGCGGCAACAATGAGCAGTTCTTC.